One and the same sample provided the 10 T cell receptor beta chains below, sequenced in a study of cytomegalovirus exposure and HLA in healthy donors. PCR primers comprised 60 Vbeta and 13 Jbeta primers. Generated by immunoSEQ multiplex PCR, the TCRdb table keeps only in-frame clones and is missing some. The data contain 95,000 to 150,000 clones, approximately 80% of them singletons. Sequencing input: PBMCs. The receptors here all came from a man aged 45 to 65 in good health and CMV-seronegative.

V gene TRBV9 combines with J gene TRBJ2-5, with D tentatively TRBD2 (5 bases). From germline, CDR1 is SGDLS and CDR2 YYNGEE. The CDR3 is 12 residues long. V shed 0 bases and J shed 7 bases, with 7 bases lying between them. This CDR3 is CASSVARGTQYF. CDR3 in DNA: TGTGCCAGCAGCGTAGCCCGGGGGACCCAGTACTTC.

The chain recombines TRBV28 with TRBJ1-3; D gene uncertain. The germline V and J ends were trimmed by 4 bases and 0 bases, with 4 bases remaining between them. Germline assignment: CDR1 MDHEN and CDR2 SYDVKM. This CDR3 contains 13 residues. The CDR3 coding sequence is TGTGCCAGCAGTTCTACCTCTGGAAACACCATATATTTT. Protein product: CASSSTSGNTIYF. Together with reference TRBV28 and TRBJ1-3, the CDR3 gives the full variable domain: DVKVTQSSRYLVKRTGEKVFLECVQDMDHENMFWYRQDPGLGLRLIYFSYDVKMKEKGDIPEGYSVSREKKERFSLILESASTNQTSMYLCASSSTSGNTIYFGEGSWLTVV.

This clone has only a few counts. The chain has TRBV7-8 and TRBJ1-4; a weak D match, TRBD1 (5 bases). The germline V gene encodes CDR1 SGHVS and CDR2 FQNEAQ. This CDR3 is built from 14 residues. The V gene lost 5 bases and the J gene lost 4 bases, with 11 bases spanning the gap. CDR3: CASSPRGSNEKLFF. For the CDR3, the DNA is TGTGCCAGCAGCCCTAGGGGTAGTAATGAAAAACTGTTTTTT.

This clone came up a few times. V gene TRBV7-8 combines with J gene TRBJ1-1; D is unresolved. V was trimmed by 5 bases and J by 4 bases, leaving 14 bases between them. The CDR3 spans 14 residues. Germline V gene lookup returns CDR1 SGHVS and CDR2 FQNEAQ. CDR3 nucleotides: TGTGCCAGCAGCCTTAGCGCGGGAGGCACTGAAGCTTTCTTT. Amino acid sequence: CASSLSAGGTEAFF.

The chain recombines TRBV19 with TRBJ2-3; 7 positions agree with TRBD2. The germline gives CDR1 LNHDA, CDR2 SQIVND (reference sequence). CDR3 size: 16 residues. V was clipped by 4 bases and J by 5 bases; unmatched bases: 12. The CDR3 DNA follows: TGTGCCAGTAGTAACGGACTAGTAGGGGCCCAAGATACGCAGTATTTT. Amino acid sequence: CASSNGLVGAQDTQYF. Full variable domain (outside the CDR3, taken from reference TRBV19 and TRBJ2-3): DGGITQSPKYLFRKEGQNVTLSCEQNLNHDAMYWYRQDPGQGLRLIYYSQIVNDFQKGDIAEGYSVSREKKESFPLTVTSAQKNPTAFYLCASSNGLVGAQDTQYFGPGTRLTVL.

In DNA, the CDR3 is TGCGCCAGCAGCAACGACCAGGGGGACTATGGCTACACCTTC. It translates to CASSNDQGDYGYTF. The V call is TRBV5-1, the J call TRBJ1-2; TRBD1 aligns across 7 bases. CDR3 size: 14 residues. Germline V gene data show CDR1 as SGHRS and CDR2 as YFSETQ. Trimming removed 4 bases from V and 3 bases from J; junction bases left unmatched: 6.

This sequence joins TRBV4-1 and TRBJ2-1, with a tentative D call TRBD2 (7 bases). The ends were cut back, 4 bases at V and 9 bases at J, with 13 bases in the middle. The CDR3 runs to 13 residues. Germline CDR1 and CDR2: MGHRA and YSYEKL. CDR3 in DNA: TGCGCCAGCAGCCTGCCGGGGGGCGGTGAGCAGTTCTTC. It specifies CASSLPGGGEQFF.

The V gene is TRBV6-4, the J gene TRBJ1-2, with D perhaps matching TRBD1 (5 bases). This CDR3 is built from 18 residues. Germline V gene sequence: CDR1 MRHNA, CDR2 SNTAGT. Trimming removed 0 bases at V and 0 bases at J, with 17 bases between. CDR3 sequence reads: CASSDSPRGEGPNYGYTF. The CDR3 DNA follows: TGTGCCAGCAGTGACTCACCCCGAGGGGAGGGACCTAACTATGGCTACACCTTC.

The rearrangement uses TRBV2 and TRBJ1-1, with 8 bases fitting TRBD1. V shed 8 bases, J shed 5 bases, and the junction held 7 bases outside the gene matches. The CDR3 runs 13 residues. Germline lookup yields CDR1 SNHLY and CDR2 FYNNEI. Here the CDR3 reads CASLDRDSTEAFF. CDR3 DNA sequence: TGTGCCAGCCTGGACAGGGATTCGACTGAAGCTTTCTTT.

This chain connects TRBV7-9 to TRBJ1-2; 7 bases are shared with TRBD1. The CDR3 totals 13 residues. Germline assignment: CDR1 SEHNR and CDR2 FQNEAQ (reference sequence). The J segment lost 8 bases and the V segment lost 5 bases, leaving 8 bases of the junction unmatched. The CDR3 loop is CASSRDSHRGYTF. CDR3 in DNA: TGTGCCAGCAGCCGGGACAGCCATCGGGGCTACACCTTC.